A single sample is the source of the 22 T cell receptor beta chains below, sequenced in a study of T cells in tuberculosis. Data came from immunoSEQ multiplex PCR; TCRdb stores just in-frame clones and leaves some out. The table includes tens of thousands of clones, about 95% detected once. The specimen sequenced was PBMCs. The receptor set was obtained from a donor aged 10-35 years with latent tuberculosis or without tuberculosis infection.

V gene TRBV5-1 combines with J gene TRBJ2-3, with D tentatively TRBD1 (5 bases). In germline, CDR1 is SGHRS, CDR2 YFSETQ. This CDR3 is 14 amino acids long. V dropped 0 bases and J dropped 4 bases, with 9 bases sitting between them. The DNA for the CDR3 is TGCGCCAGCAGCTTGGAAGGGGCCTCAGATACGCAGTATTTT. Its protein product is CASSLEGASDTQYF.

CDR3 residues: CASSQEGLAGTGELFF. The CDR3 bases are TGCGCCAGCAGCCAAGAAGGACTAGCGGGAACTGGGGAGCTGTTTTTT. The chain has TRBV4-1 and TRBJ2-2; 12 bases align to TRBD2. V gave up 0 bases and J gave up 8 bases; unmatched junction bases: 4. CDR1 MGHRA and CDR2 YSYEKL come from the germline V gene. This CDR3 is built from 16 residues.

J is TRBJ1-5 and V is TRBV4-1, with 8 bases aligning to TRBD1. There are 16 residues in the CDR3. Trimming removed 2 bases from V and 6 bases from J; junction bases left unmatched: 9. Germline V gives CDR1 MGHRA, CDR2 YSYEKL. In nucleotides, the CDR3 is TGCGCCAGCAGCCAAACGCAGACAGGGGTCGGTCAGCCCCAGCATTTT. Translated, it gives CASSQTQTGVGQPQHF.

This chain uses TRBV6-5 with TRBJ1-2; D is possibly TRBD1 (5 bases). V was trimmed by 0 bases and J by 8 bases, leaving 13 bases between them. CDR1 and CDR2 from the germline V gene are MNHEY and SVGAGI. The CDR3 contains 14 residues. CDR3 DNA sequence: TGTGCCAGCAGTTACTCGATGTGGGGGGAAGGCTACACCTTC. Protein sequence: CASSYSMWGEGYTF.

The chain couples TRBV4-2 to TRBJ2-4; D uncertain. V shed 7 bases and J shed 4 bases, with 17 bases lying between them. Germline-derived CDR1 and CDR2 are LGHNA and YNFKEQ. This CDR3 comprises 15 residues. CDR3 loop: CASTDMAERKNIQYF. For the CDR3, the DNA is TGTGCCAGCACCGATATGGCGGAGAGGAAAAACATTCAGTACTTC.

V usage is TRBV19 and J usage is TRBJ1-5; 8 bases agree with TRBD1. The germline V gene encodes CDR1 LNHDA and CDR2 SQIVND (reference sequence). The trim removed 3 bases at V and 4 bases at J, leaving 8 bases unmatched. The CDR3 is 16 amino acids. The CDR3 nucleotides read TGTGCCAGTAGTATCCAGGGGGCGCGGAGTAATCAGCCCCAGCATTTT. Translating it yields CASSIQGARSNQPQHF.

The chain is built from TRBV9 and TRBJ2-3; 9 bases align to TRBD2. Germline V CDR1 and CDR2: SGDLS, YYNGEE. J lost 4 bases, V lost 0 bases, and 6 bases had no gene match. This CDR3 contains 16 residues. The CDR3 loop reads CASSVEAGGSADTQYF. Written as DNA, the CDR3 is TGTGCCAGCAGCGTAGAGGCGGGAGGGTCCGCAGATACGCAGTATTTT.

The chain joins TRBV13 to TRBJ2-3; TRBD2 is a possible D gene (5 bases). CDR3 size: 12 residues. Germline CDR1 reads PRHDT; CDR2 reads FYEKMQ (reference sequence). Trimming left V 2 bases short and J 8 bases short, with 8 bases between. CDR3 coding DNA: TGTGCCAGCAGCTTAAAAGGGAGTACGCAGTATTTT. Translated: CASSLKGSTQYF. Looking up the rest from reference TRBV13 and TRBJ2-3 gives the full variable domain: AAGVIQSPRHLIKEKRETATLKCYPIPRHDTVYWYQQGPGQDPQFLISFYEKMQSDKGSIPDRFSAQQFSDYHSELNMSSLELGDSALYFCASSLKGSTQYFGPGTRLTVL.

V is TRBV7-2 and J is TRBJ2-7; the D gene is possibly TRBD1 (6 bases). Trimming left V 2 bases short and J 0 bases short, with 11 bases between. Per the germline V gene, CDR1 is SGHTA and CDR2 is FQGNSA. CDR3 length: 15 residues. CDR3 DNA: TGTGCCAGCAGCTTATTGGGGGCCCTCTCCTACGAGCAGTACTTC. Encoded protein: CASSLLGALSYEQYF.

This clone is a singleton in its sample. V usage is TRBV10-3 and J usage is TRBJ2-7, with 7 bases fitting TRBD1. With 2 bases clipped from V and 6 bases from J, the junction kept 7 bases outside the gene matches. Per the germline V gene, CDR1 is ENHRY and CDR2 is SYGVKD. The length of the CDR3 is 14 residues. This CDR3 reads CAISEQGDPSEQYF. The CDR3 DNA follows: TGTGCCATCAGTGAGCAGGGGGACCCTAGCGAGCAGTACTTC.

The chain joins TRBV5-4 to TRBJ1-1, with unresolved D. Trimming took off 0 bases at V and 1 base at J, with 4 bases between the two ends. Germline values: CDR1 SGHNT, CDR2 YYREEE (reference sequence). This CDR3 spans 13 amino acids. CDR3 nucleotides: TGTGCCAGCAGCTTGGACAGGAACACTGAAGCTTTCTTT. Translation gives CASSLDRNTEAFF.

V is TRBV5-1 and J is TRBJ2-5; TRBD2 aligns across 9 bases. Trimming took 0 bases from V and 2 from J; bases not matched to a gene: 8. Germline CDR1 is SGHRS and CDR2 is YFSETQ. This CDR3 has 17 amino acids. CDR3 region: CASSLARRLAAQETQYF. CDR3 DNA: TGCGCCAGCAGCTTGGCCCGGAGACTAGCGGCACAAGAGACCCAGTACTTC.

In DNA, the CDR3 is TGTGCCAGCAGGATGGACAGTTCTCCCGTGGAGCAGTACTTC. As protein: CASRMDSSPVEQYF. The chain uses TRBV6-5 and TRBJ2-7; D possibly corresponds to TRBD1 (6 bases). The CDR3 totals 14 residues. The germline V and J ends were trimmed by 6 bases and 7 bases, with 19 bases remaining between them. The germline gives CDR1 MNHEY, CDR2 SVGAGI.

The V call is TRBV6-4, the J call TRBJ2-3; 8 positions match TRBD2. The V gene end was trimmed by 2 bases and the J gene end by 7 bases; junction bases not matched to a gene: 8. Per the germline V gene, CDR1 is MRHNA and CDR2 is SNTAGT. The CDR3 is 15 residues long. The CDR3 here is CASSDARGGYNTQYF. DNA of the CDR3: TGTGCCAGCAGTGACGCCCGGGGGGGATACAATACGCAGTATTTT.

This sequence joins TRBV4-1 and TRBJ2-1; TRBD2 agrees at 7 bases. CDR3 length equals 16 residues. CDR1 is MGHRA, CDR2 YSYEKL, per germline. The junction had 12 bases not matched to a gene; V was cut back by 4 bases and J by 6 bases. The CDR3 is CASSLGTAGVSNEQFF. The DNA for the CDR3 is TGCGCCAGCAGCCTTGGGACTGCGGGGGTGAGCAATGAGCAGTTCTTC.

V gene TRBV5-6 combines with J gene TRBJ2-7; maybe TRBD2 (5 bases). The CDR3 spans 12 residues. From germline, CDR1 is SGHDT and CDR2 YYEEEE. V was trimmed by 6 bases and J by 7 bases, leaving 14 bases between them. Here the CDR3 DNA reads TGTGCCAGCAATGGACTCTCCCGGGAGCAGTACTTC. It encodes CASNGLSREQYF.

The chain joins TRBV30 to TRBJ1-3; a weak D match, TRBD1 (5 bases). Germline CDR1 and CDR2: GTSNPN and SVGIG (reference sequence). Trimming cost V 0 bases and J 3 bases, with 12 bases left between them. The CDR3 consists of 15 residues. The CDR3 coding sequence is TGTGCCTGGAGTGTTGGAACAGGACATGGAAACACCATATATTTT. Protein sequence: CAWSVGTGHGNTIYF. The full variable domain, with the rest looked up from reference TRBV30 and TRBJ1-3, is SQTIHQWPATLVQPVGSPLSLECTVEGTSNPNLYWYRQAAGRGLQLLFYSVGIGQISSEVPQNLSASRPQDRQFILSSKKLLLSDSGFYLCAWSVGTGHGNTIYFGEGSWLTVV.

CDR3 bases: TGTGCCAGCAGTGATATACAGGAGAACTATGGCTACACCTTC. It translates to CASSDIQENYGYTF. This chain connects TRBV6-1 to TRBJ1-2; the D gene is possibly TRBD1 (5 bases). The CDR3 is made up of 14 amino acids. Looked up from germline, CDR1 is MNHNS and CDR2 is SASEGT. V lost 3 bases and J lost 2, with 10 bases in between.

The rearrangement links TRBV29-1 to TRBJ2-2; D not certain. The length of the CDR3 is 14 residues. V gave up 3 bases and J gave up 1 base, with 9 bases separating them. From germline, CDR1 is SQVTM and CDR2 ANQGSEA. This CDR3 reads CSVEATQNTGELFF. The CDR3 region has the DNA TGCAGCGTTGAGGCCACCCAGAACACCGGGGAGCTGTTTTTT.

This clone was counted only a few times. The chain combines TRBV7-2 with TRBJ2-7; 10 bases agree with TRBD1. Germline loops: CDR1 SGHTA, CDR2 FQGNSA. Trimming took 5 bases from V and 3 from J; bases not matched to a gene: 4. The CDR3 has 14 amino acids. The CDR3 DNA follows: TGTGCCAGCAGCCGACAGGGGGCAGGCTACGAGCAGTACTTC. It specifies CASSRQGAGYEQYF.

This chain joins TRBV5-6 and TRBJ2-2; D call uncertain. This CDR3 region has 13 residues. V was cut by 0 bases and J by 3 bases, with 3 bases left in between. Germline V gene data show CDR1 as SGHDT and CDR2 as YYEEEE. The CDR3 bases are TGTGCCAGCAGCTTGGCTTACACCGGGGAGCTGTTTTTT. Protein: CASSLAYTGELFF.

The V and J genes are TRBV9 and TRBJ2-1, with 11 positions matching TRBD1. CDR3 length: 12 amino acids. CDR1 and CDR2 (germline): SGDLS, YYNGEE. V shed 4 bases and J 15 bases; nucleotides not matched to a gene: 6. The CDR3 reads CASSQGTGGLFF. The CDR3 DNA reads TGTGCCAGCAGCCAAGGGACAGGGGGGTTGTTCTTC.